Shown below are 8 T cell receptor beta chains from a single sample sequenced in a study of technical replicates of blood from a handful of donors. Generated by immunoSEQ multiplex PCR, the TCRdb table keeps only in-frame clones and is missing some. The sample shows more than 90,000 clones, more than 90% of them seen only once. Sequencing was performed on T cells isolated from PBMCs. The receptor set was obtained from a human donor in good health.

This clone was picked up one time. V is TRBV7-9 and J is TRBJ1-1, with 9 bases matching TRBD1. The junction had 2 bases not matched to a gene; V was cut back by 1 base and J by 2 bases. CDR3 length: 15 amino acids. CDR1 and CDR2 (germline): SEHNR, FQNEAQ (reference sequence). CDR3 DNA sequence: TGTGCCAGCAGCTTAGTGGGACAGGGAAACACTGAAGCTTTCTTT. It specifies CASSLVGQGNTEAFF.

The rearrangement links TRBV28 to TRBJ2-7; TRBD2 matches at 11 bases. CDR1 and CDR2 (germline): MDHEN, SYDVKM. The V and J ends lost 3 bases and 5 bases, in that order; junction bases with no gene match: 3. The CDR3 sequence is 14 residues long. Here the CDR3 reads CASSFRLAGNEQYF. CDR3 nucleotides: TGTGCCAGCAGTTTTCGACTAGCGGGAAACGAGCAGTACTTC.

This chain joins TRBV11-3 and TRBJ2-1; 9 nucleotides match TRBD2. The V and J ends lost 6 bases and 9 bases, in that order; junction bases with no gene match: 9. In germline, CDR1 is SGHNT, CDR2 YENEEA. This CDR3 has 14 amino acids. CDR3 nucleotide sequence: TGTGCCAGCAGTGTAGCGGGAGTGGGAAGTGAGCAGTTCTTC. Residues: CASSVAGVGSEQFF.

This chain links TRBV19 with TRBJ1-5; weak D call: TRBD1 (6 bases). CDR3 length: 13 residues. The V end lost 8 bases, the J end lost 0 bases, and 8 bases lay between the germline ends. Germline CDR1 LNHDA, CDR2 SQIVND (reference sequence). In DNA, the CDR3 is TGTGCCAGTGGGGGCTTTAGCAATCAGCCCCAGCATTTT. It is translated as CASGGFSNQPQHF.

The gene calls are TRBV19 and TRBJ1-2; 7 bases agree with TRBD1. Germline CDR1 and CDR2: LNHDA and SQIVND (reference sequence). The CDR3 extends over 12 amino acids. The ends lost 5 bases at V and 5 bases at J; junction bases unmatched: 2. The CDR3 loop reads CASSQGVYGYTF. Written as DNA, the CDR3 is TGTGCCAGTAGTCAGGGGGTGTATGGCTACACCTTC.

This clone has a single count. The chain joins TRBV2 to TRBJ2-7; maybe TRBD1 (6 bases). The ends were cut back, 2 bases at V and 3 bases at J, with 17 bases in the middle. This CDR3 is built from 16 residues. CDR1 SNHLY and CDR2 FYNNEI come from the germline V gene. As DNA, the CDR3 is TGTGCCAGCAGTGAATCTGAGGTCAGGGGATTCTACGAGCAGTACTTC. This sequence encodes CASSESEVRGFYEQYF.

J is TRBJ1-2 and V is TRBV28; maybe TRBD1 (6 bases). Between the trimmed V and J ends, which lost 5 bases and 4 bases, there was a span of 17 bases. Germline CDR1 and CDR2: MDHEN and SYDVKM. This CDR3 spans 15 amino acids. The CDR3 coding sequence is TGTGCCAGCAGTCCTATATACCGGACAGTCTATGGCTACACCTTC. It translates to CASSPIYRTVYGYTF.

The chain links TRBV27 to TRBJ2-5, with TRBD1 matching 8 bases. Looked up from germline, CDR1 is MNHEY and CDR2 is SMNVEV (reference sequence). Trimming removed 5 bases from V and 5 bases from J; junction bases left unmatched: 7. This CDR3 region has 14 residues. CDR3 DNA sequence: TGTGCCAGCAGTCGACAGGGGAGCCACGAGACCCAGTACTTC. Its translation: CASSRQGSHETQYF.